This T cell receptor (beta chain) was found in a study of cytomegalovirus exposure and HLA in healthy donors. Study summary: Of all 380 or so donors who were genotyped, about 80% belonged to the Caucasian-associated ancestry cluster.

Both 60 Vbeta primers and 13 Jbeta primers went into the PCR. Measured with immunoSEQ multiplex PCR; TCRdb has only the in-frame clones, and not every one. The sample includes about 140,000 clones, under 80% of them seen just once. Sampled while nominally healthy, donors likely had unrecorded immune exposures. This clone has just a few counts. Sequenced: PBMCs. This receptor was identified in a male donor in good health and CMV-seronegative.

CDR3: CATSDRPNEKLFF. Here the CDR3 DNA reads TGTGCCACCTCGGACAGGCCGAATGAAAAACTGTTTTTT. The chain combines TRBV6-5 with TRBJ1-4; 7 bases map to TRBD1. The germline V gene has CDR1 MNHEY and CDR2 SVGAGI. This CDR3 is built from 13 residues. The junction had 7 bases not matched to a gene; V was cut back by 10 bases and J by 5 bases.